A selection of T cell receptor beta chains follows, all from one sample in a study of blood T cells in healthy people across ages. TCRdb re-called the 5' RACE reads through MiXCR, storing one row per CDR3 protein. Seen here are around 970,000 distinct CDR3 sequences, roughly half observed once, and the top ten hold about 20%. The sample taken for sequencing was blood. Source of these receptors: a woman aged 55 to 70 in good health. The CDR3 runs from the conserved cysteine through the conserved F or W. The D gene is left open where the match is weak. Some rows mark clone size as missing; the rest say once, few, many or name a class of expanded clone.

>TRBV20-1|.|TRBJ2-7|few
CSVPRGPYNEQYF
TGCAGTGTTCCCAGGGGACCATACAATGAGCAGTACTTC
>TRBV4-1|.|TRBJ2-5|.
CASSQVALEEQYF
TGCGCCAGCAGCCAAGTAGCTCTTGAGGAGCAGTACTTC
>TRBV7-3|TRBD2|TRBJ2-7|.
CASSALAGGPLNEQYF
TGTGCCAGCAGCGCCCTAGCGGGAGGGCCACTCAATGAGCAGTACTTC
>TRBV20-1|.|TRBJ2-7|.
CSAGPRSSYEQYF
TGCAGTGCTGGCCCAAGGAGCTCCTACGAGCAGTACTTC
>TRBV6-5|.|TRBJ2-5|few
CASSYQGLGQYF
TGTGCCAGCAGTTACCAGGGTCTCGGGCAGTACTTC
>TRBV20-1|.|TRBJ1-5|.
CSARSRGNQPQHF
TGCAGTGCTAGGTCCAGGGGTAATCAGCCCCAGCATTTT
>TRBV12-3/TRBV12-4|TRBD2|TRBJ2-1|few
CASRGPGLARNEQFF
TGTGCCAGCAGGGGGCCGGGACTAGCGAGGAATGAGCAGTTCTTC
>TRBV12-3/TRBV12-4|.|TRBJ2-1|few
CASSPSFEEQFF
TGTGCCAGCAGTCCCTCGTTCGAGGAGCAGTTCTTC
>TRBV24-1|TRBD2|TRBJ2-1|.
CATSDQRTSGRPDEQFF
TGTGCCACCAGTGACCAAAGGACTAGCGGGAGACCCGATGAGCAGTTCTTC
>TRBV13|.|TRBJ2-1|once
CASSLGGGVYNEQFF
TGTGCCAGCAGCTTAGGCGGGGGAGTCTACAATGAGCAGTTCTTC
>TRBV20-1|TRBD1|TRBJ2-1|few
CSANPGEGAGNEQFF
TGCAGTGCTAATCCCGGAGAGGGGGCAGGCAATGAGCAGTTCTTC
>TRBV7-2|.|TRBJ1-5|few
CASSLNPTDQPQHF
TGTGCCAGCAGCTTAAACCCGACAGATCAGCCCCAGCATTTT
>TRBV5-1|.|TRBJ2-7|few
CASSPEGAPYEQYF
TGCGCCAGCAGCCCCGAGGGCGCCCCCTACGAGCAGTACTTC
>TRBV24-1|.|TRBJ2-1|.
CATRRAGPYNEQFF
TGTGCCACCAGGAGGGCTGGCCCCTACAATGAGCAGTTCTTC
>TRBV2|TRBD1|TRBJ2-1|few
CASSDGRIGQGGNEQFF
TGTGCCAGCAGTGATGGTAGAATAGGACAGGGGGGAAATGAGCAGTTCTTC
>TRBV7-6|TRBD2|TRBJ2-7|few
CASRQIRGVSYEQYF
TGTGCCAGCAGGCAGATCCGGGGGGTATCCTACGAGCAGTACTTC
>TRBV29-1|TRBD2|TRBJ2-7|few
CSVPGLAGLNEQYF
TGCAGCGTACCGGGACTAGCGGGACTAAACGAGCAGTACTTC
>TRBV20-1|.|TRBJ2-5|few
CSALRSQETQYF
TGCAGTGCTTTGAGATCACAAGAGACCCAGTACTTC
>TRBV3-1|.|TRBJ1-1|.
CASSRQGSTTEAFF
TGTGCCAGCAGCCGCCAGGGTTCGACCACTGAAGCTTTCTTT
>TRBV11-2|.|TRBJ2-5|.
CASSHESETQYF
TGTGCCAGCAGCCACGAGTCGGAGACCCAGTACTTC
>TRBV2|TRBD1|TRBJ2-7|.
CATHRGPYEQYF
TGTGCCACCCACAGGGGACCCTACGAGCAGTACTTC
>TRBV19|.|TRBJ2-7|.
CASTFDTNSYEQYF
TGTGCCAGTACCTTCGACACAAATTCCTACGAGCAGTACTTC
>TRBV3-1|TRBD1|TRBJ1-2|.
CACSPSTGAGYTF
TGTGCCTGCAGCCCCTCGACAGGGGCTGGCTACACCTTC
>TRBV6-5|.|TRBJ2-1|.
CASSNQRTSSYNEQFF
TGTGCCAGCAGTAACCAGCGGACCAGCTCCTACAATGAGCAGTTCTTC
>TRBV5-5|TRBD1|TRBJ1-2|.
CASSLEGTGWYGYTF
TGTGCCAGCAGCTTGGAAGGGACAGGGTGGTATGGCTACACCTTC
>TRBV4-1|TRBD1|TRBJ1-5|few
CASSLRTGEDQPQHF
TGCGCCAGCAGCCTCCGGACAGGGGAAGATCAGCCCCAGCATTTT
>TRBV2|TRBD1|TRBJ2-5|.
CASSVGGQGEIGQYF
TGTGCCAGCAGTGTCGGAGGACAGGGGGAAATTGGGCAGTACTTC
>TRBV4-2|.|TRBJ2-5|.
CASSQGYRPMETQYF
TGTGCCAGCAGCCAAGGGTACAGACCAATGGAGACCCAGTACTTC
>TRBV6-2/TRBV6-3|.|TRBJ2-1|.
CASKKAYNEQFF
TGTGCCAGCAAGAAGGCCTACAATGAGCAGTTCTTC
>TRBV9|.|TRBJ2-7|.
CASSVAPGYEQYF
TGTGCCAGCAGCGTAGCGCCAGGCTACGAGCAGTACTTC
>TRBV12-3/TRBV12-4|TRBD2|TRBJ2-1|.
CASSKGLAYGIEQFF
TGTGCCAGCAGTAAGGGACTAGCCTATGGGATTGAGCAGTTCTTC
>TRBV20-1|.|TRBJ2-1|.
CSARYPGASSYNEQFF
TGCAGTGCTAGATACCCGGGGGCCAGCTCCTACAATGAGCAGTTCTTT
>TRBV15|.|TRBJ2-3|.
CATSRESSVTDTQYF
TGTGCCACCAGCAGAGAAAGTTCGGTCACAGATACGCAGTATTTT
>TRBV6-6|TRBD1|TRBJ2-3|.
CASNRGPSLNTQYF
TGTGCCAGTAACAGGGGGCCATCCCTTAATACGCAGTATTTT
>TRBV30|.|TRBJ2-3|.
CAWRPSTDTQYF
TGTGCCTGGAGGCCTAGCACAGATACGCAGTATTTT
>TRBV5-1|TRBD2|TRBJ2-5|.
CASSPGSGGETQYF
TGCGCCAGCAGCCCAGGGAGCGGGGGAGAGACCCAGTACTTC
>TRBV5-1|.|TRBJ2-1|few
CASSLDRANLYNEQFF
TGCGCCAGCAGCTTGGACAGGGCTAACCTATACAATGAGCAGTTCTTC
>TRBV28|.|TRBJ2-3|.
CASSFRVAVRTDTQYF
TGTGCCAGCAGTTTCCGGGTAGCGGTTCGGACAGATACGCAGTATTTT
>TRBV7-2|.|TRBJ1-2|.
CASSLETRKGYTF
TGTGCCAGCAGCTTAGAGACAAGAAAAGGCTACACCTTC
>TRBV7-9|.|TRBJ2-1|.
CASSPVGTQETQFF
TGTGCCAGCAGCCCGGTCGGTACGCAAGAGACCCAGTTCTTC
>TRBV7-6|TRBD1|TRBJ1-5|once
CASSWGQGRNQSQHF
TGTGCCAGCAGCTGGGGACAGGGAAGGAATCAGTCCCAGCATTTT
>TRBV7-2|.|TRBJ1-1|few
CASSTWTGTEAFF
TGTGCCAGCAGCACCTGGACGGGCACTGAAGCTTTCTTT
>TRBV6-2/TRBV6-3|.|TRBJ2-4|many
CASRLQGEAKNIQYF
TGTGCCAGCAGGCTTCAGGGCGAGGCCAAAAACATTCAGTACTTC
>TRBV28|TRBD2|TRBJ2-3|.
CASTSGRAKGTDTQYF
TGTGCATCAACTAGCGGGAGGGCCAAGGGCACAGATACGCAGTATTTT
>TRBV3-1|.|TRBJ1-5|.
CASSQTRVGFPSNQPQHF
TGTGCCAGCAGCCAAACCAGGGTAGGGTTCCCTAGCAATCAGCCCCAGCATTTT
>TRBV7-3|TRBD2|TRBJ2-3|.
CASSTPLGGRQSKDTQYF
TGTGCCAGCAGCACACCCCTTGGCGGGAGGCAAAGTAAAGATACGCAGTATTTT
>TRBV7-9|TRBD1|TRBJ1-4|.
CASSLSGGPSANERLFF
TGTGCCAGCAGCTTATCAGGGGGACCGTCGGCTAATGAAAGACTGTTTTTT
>TRBV4-3|TRBD1|TRBJ1-5|once
CASSQTGTVRGQPQHF
TGCGCCAGCAGCCAAACGGGGACAGTACGTGGTCAGCCCCAGCATTTT
>TRBV7-6|.|TRBJ2-1|.
CASKGLGGSAKFF
TGTGCCAGCAAGGGACTCGGTGGAAGTGCGAAGTTCTTC
>TRBV11-2|TRBD1|TRBJ2-7|.
CASSEGSRGLEQYF
TGTGCCAGCAGCGAGGGTAGCAGGGGGCTCGAGCAGTACTTC
>TRBV18|.|TRBJ2-1|.
CASSLLSNNEQFF
TGTGCCAGCTCACTTTTGAGTAACAATGAGCAGTTCTTC
>TRBV10-2|TRBD2|TRBJ2-5|once
CASRLAELQETQYF
TGCGCCAGCAGGCTAGCGGAGCTCCAAGAGACCCAGTACTTC
>TRBV6-4|TRBD1|TRBJ2-3|.
CASSDGTGADTQYF
TGTGCCAGCAGTGACGGGACAGGGGCAGATACGCAGTATTTT
>TRBV14|.|TRBJ2-7|.
CVSSPTQGGHYEQYF
TGTGTCAGCAGCCCTACCCAGGGGGGGCATTACGAGCAGTACTTC
>TRBV29-1|TRBD1|TRBJ2-3|.
CSARQGASLRDTQYF
TGCAGCGCCCGACAGGGGGCCTCTTTAAGAGATACGCAGTATTTT
>TRBV20-1|.|TRBJ2-3|.
CSAIPPLGQYF
TGCAGTGCTATCCCCCCCCTAGGGCAGTATTTT
>TRBV10-3|TRBD1|TRBJ2-1|.
CAISEWGQGINNEQFF
TGTGCCATCAGTGAGTGGGGACAGGGTATCAACAATGAGCAGTTCTTC
>TRBV15|TRBD2|TRBJ2-1|.
CATSPGSGRTNEQFF
TGTGCCACCAGCCCCGGCAGCGGGAGAACCAATGAGCAGTTCTTC